These T cell receptor beta chains were read from a single sample in a study of blood T cells in healthy people across ages. MiXCR, run by TCRdb on the 5' RACE reads, gives a single entry per CDR3 protein. The data show roughly 700,000 distinct CDR3 sequences, with 49% seen just once and approximately 32% held by the top ten. The sample comprised blood. The receptors stem from an older woman in good health. Both conserved end residues are part of each CDR3. D genes are given only for firm matches. Clone sizes are given selectively: once, few, many, or a class where the clone is expanded.

J gene: TRBJ2-7; clone size: few; V gene: TRBV30; D gene: NA; CDR3 protein: CAWMDYYEQYF; CDR3 DNA: TGTGCCTGGATGGACTACTACGAGCAGTACTTC
J gene: TRBJ2-1; clone size: NA; V gene: TRBV20-1; D gene: NA; CDR3 protein: CSAREGVSYNEQFF; CDR3 DNA: TGCAGTGCTAGAGAGGGGGTCTCCTACAATGAGCAGTTCTTC
J gene: TRBJ2-5; clone size: NA; V gene: TRBV4-3; D gene: NA; CDR3 protein: CASSQEILGGKTQYF; CDR3 DNA: TGCGCCAGCAGCCAAGAAATACTAGGGGGAAAGACCCAGTACTTC
J gene: TRBJ2-3; clone size: few; V gene: TRBV24-1; D gene: NA; CDR3 protein: CATSDSAWPTDTQYF; CDR3 DNA: TGTGCCACCAGTGATTCGGCGTGGCCGACAGATACGCAGTATTTT
J gene: TRBJ2-5; clone size: NA; V gene: TRBV5-8; D gene: NA; CDR3 protein: CASGEGGETQYF; CDR3 DNA: TGTGCCAGCGGGGAAGGGGGAGAGACCCAGTACTTC
J gene: TRBJ1-4; clone size: NA; V gene: TRBV25-1; D gene: NA; CDR3 protein: CASSDHQGGRNEKLFF; CDR3 DNA: TGTGCCAGCTCCGACCATCAAGGGGGTAGGAATGAAAAACTGTTTTTT
J gene: TRBJ2-1; clone size: NA; V gene: TRBV24-1; D gene: TRBD2; CDR3 protein: CATSASGRANEQFF; CDR3 DNA: TGTGCCACCAGTGCTAGCGGGAGGGCCAATGAGCAGTTCTTC
J gene: TRBJ2-6; clone size: NA; V gene: TRBV7-9; D gene: NA; CDR3 protein: CASSWRDSGANVLTF; CDR3 DNA: TGTGCCAGCAGCTGGAGAGACTCTGGGGCCAACGTCCTGACTTTC
J gene: TRBJ1-2; clone size: NA; V gene: TRBV28; D gene: NA; CDR3 protein: CASSRPGTGDGYTF; CDR3 DNA: TGTGCCAGCAGTAGACCCGGGACGGGGGATGGCTACACCTTC
J gene: TRBJ2-3; clone size: few; V gene: TRBV20-1; D gene: NA; CDR3 protein: CSARPGGKDTQYF; CDR3 DNA: TGCAGTGCTAGGCCCGGGGGCAAGGATACGCAGTATTTT
J gene: TRBJ2-7; clone size: NA; V gene: TRBV10-3; D gene: NA; CDR3 protein: CAISRGLYSYEQYF; CDR3 DNA: TGTGCCATCAGTAGGGGACTCTACTCCTACGAGCAGTACTTC
J gene: TRBJ1-2; clone size: few; V gene: TRBV7-2; D gene: TRBD1; CDR3 protein: CASSLGTGQGVGGYTF; CDR3 DNA: TGTGCCAGCAGCTTAGGGACGGGACAGGGAGTAGGTGGCTACACCTTC
J gene: TRBJ1-6; clone size: NA; V gene: TRBV27; D gene: NA; CDR3 protein: CASSFRSMDSSYNSPLHF; CDR3 DNA: TGTGCCAGCAGTTTCCGATCTATGGACAGCTCCTATAATTCACCCCTCCACTTT
J gene: TRBJ2-7; clone size: NA; V gene: TRBV7-9; D gene: NA; CDR3 protein: CASSLEVRDRPYEQYF; CDR3 DNA: TGTGCCAGCAGCTTAGAGGTGCGAGACAGACCCTACGAGCAGTACTTC
J gene: TRBJ2-4; clone size: NA; V gene: TRBV7-2; D gene: NA; CDR3 protein: CASSLGGWGSIQYF; CDR3 DNA: TGTGCCAGCAGCTTAGGGGGTTGGGGGAGCATTCAGTACTTC
J gene: TRBJ1-1; clone size: NA; V gene: TRBV7-2; D gene: TRBD1; CDR3 protein: CASSQMTGANTEAFF; CDR3 DNA: TGTGCCAGCAGCCAGATGACAGGGGCTAACACTGAAGCTTTCTTT
J gene: TRBJ2-7; clone size: NA; V gene: TRBV4-1; D gene: TRBD2; CDR3 protein: CASSQALAGGEQYF; CDR3 DNA: TGCGCCAGCAGCCAAGCACTAGCGGGAGGCGAGCAGTACTTC
J gene: TRBJ1-2; clone size: NA; V gene: TRBV9; D gene: TRBD1; CDR3 protein: CASSTSGSGGYGYTF; CDR3 DNA: TGTGCCAGCAGCACGTCGGGTTCAGGGGGCTATGGCTACACCTTC
J gene: TRBJ1-1; clone size: few; V gene: TRBV4-1; D gene: NA; CDR3 protein: CASSHPGMNTEAFF; CDR3 DNA: TGCGCCAGCAGCCACCCAGGGATGAACACTGAAGCTTTCTTT
J gene: TRBJ2-3; clone size: few; V gene: TRBV20-1; D gene: TRBD2; CDR3 protein: CSAEPGLLHNTQYF; CDR3 DNA: TGCAGTGCTGAACCGGGACTACTCCACAATACGCAGTATTTT
J gene: TRBJ2-1; clone size: NA; V gene: TRBV24-1; D gene: NA; CDR3 protein: CATSDRTRVGEQFF; CDR3 DNA: TGTGCCACCAGTGACCGCACTAGGGTCGGTGAGCAGTTCTTC
J gene: TRBJ2-1; clone size: NA; V gene: TRBV6-2/TRBV6-3; D gene: NA; CDR3 protein: CASSEPGQSSYDEQFF; CDR3 DNA: TGTGCCAGCAGTGAGCCCGGACAAAGCTCCTACGATGAGCAGTTCTTC
J gene: TRBJ2-1; clone size: NA; V gene: TRBV20-1; D gene: NA; CDR3 protein: CSARDRRMFGLQEQFF; CDR3 DNA: TGCAGTGCTAGAGATCGAAGGATGTTTGGGTTGCAAGAGCAGTTCTTC
J gene: TRBJ2-1; clone size: NA; V gene: TRBV20-1; D gene: TRBD2; CDR3 protein: CSASGSGRWPYNEQFF; CDR3 DNA: TGCAGTGCTAGTGGTAGCGGGAGATGGCCCTACAATGAGCAGTTCTTC
J gene: TRBJ1-6; clone size: NA; V gene: TRBV28; D gene: TRBD1; CDR3 protein: CASSILTGDHNSPLHF; CDR3 DNA: TGTGCCAGCAGTATATTGACAGGGGACCATAATTCACCCCTCCACTTT
J gene: TRBJ1-6; clone size: NA; V gene: TRBV6-5; D gene: NA; CDR3 protein: CASSSRTVLTLHF; CDR3 DNA: TGTGCCAGCAGTTCCCGCACGGTTCTCACCCTCCACTTT
J gene: TRBJ2-1; clone size: NA; V gene: TRBV27; D gene: TRBD1; CDR3 protein: CASSVGTVGDEQFF; CDR3 DNA: TGTGCCAGCAGTGTTGGGACAGTGGGCGATGAGCAGTTCTTC
J gene: TRBJ2-1; clone size: NA; V gene: TRBV4-2; D gene: NA; CDR3 protein: CASSQEATSSYNEQFF; CDR3 DNA: TGTGCCAGCAGCCAAGAGGCTACGAGCTCCTACAATGAGCAGTTCTTC
J gene: TRBJ2-1; clone size: few; V gene: TRBV19; D gene: TRBD2; CDR3 protein: CASTSGRANEQFF; CDR3 DNA: TGTGCCAGTACTAGCGGGAGGGCCAATGAGCAGTTCTTC
J gene: TRBJ2-5; clone size: NA; V gene: TRBV27; D gene: NA; CDR3 protein: CASTRSYGVRETQYF; CDR3 DNA: TGTGCCAGCACCCGAAGTTATGGGGTCCGAGAGACCCAGTACTTC
J gene: TRBJ2-5; clone size: few; V gene: TRBV11-3; D gene: TRBD1; CDR3 protein: CASSAGTAIQETQYF; CDR3 DNA: TGTGCCAGCAGCGCCGGGACAGCCATTCAAGAGACCCAGTACTTC
J gene: TRBJ2-7; clone size: once; V gene: TRBV4-1; D gene: TRBD2; CDR3 protein: CASSQLWGSGASCEQYF; CDR3 DNA: TGCGCCAGCAGCCAACTTTGGGGAAGCGGGGCCTCCTGCGAGCAGTACTTC
J gene: TRBJ2-1; clone size: NA; V gene: TRBV14; D gene: TRBD2; CDR3 protein: CASSLKMLGAGVSYNEQFF; CDR3 DNA: TGTGCCAGCAGCCTTAAAATGCTCGGAGCGGGAGTTTCCTACAATGAGCAGTTCTTC
J gene: TRBJ1-1; clone size: few; V gene: TRBV27; D gene: NA; CDR3 protein: CASSLLAVNTEAFF; CDR3 DNA: TGTGCCAGCAGTTTATTGGCGGTTAACACTGAAGCTTTCTTT
J gene: TRBJ2-2; clone size: few; V gene: TRBV4-2; D gene: NA; CDR3 protein: CASSPGEVGELFF; CDR3 DNA: TGTGCCAGCAGCCCCGGAGAGGTCGGGGAGCTGTTTTTT
J gene: TRBJ2-7; clone size: NA; V gene: TRBV20-1; D gene: NA; CDR3 protein: CSARDRTATYEQYF; CDR3 DNA: TGCAGTGCTAGAGATCGGACAGCTACCTACGAGCAGTACTTC
J gene: TRBJ2-3; clone size: NA; V gene: TRBV10-3; D gene: NA; CDR3 protein: CAISDEGLTDTQYF; CDR3 DNA: TGTGCCATCAGTGATGAGGGGCTCACAGATACGCAGTATTTT
J gene: TRBJ2-7; clone size: NA; V gene: TRBV7-2; D gene: TRBD2; CDR3 protein: CASNSGGAYEQYF; CDR3 DNA: TGTGCCAGCAACTCGGGGGGAGCCTACGAGCAGTACTTC
J gene: TRBJ1-4; clone size: NA; V gene: TRBV20-1; D gene: TRBD1; CDR3 protein: CSVPGQGYEKLFF; CDR3 DNA: TGCAGTGTTCCGGGACAGGGTTATGAAAAACTGTTTTTT
J gene: TRBJ2-7; clone size: many; V gene: TRBV4-2; D gene: TRBD2; CDR3 protein: CASSQAAGLAGVYEQYF; CDR3 DNA: TGTGCCAGCAGCCAAGCAGCGGGACTAGCGGGAGTTTACGAGCAGTACTTC
J gene: TRBJ2-1; clone size: once; V gene: TRBV7-2; D gene: NA; CDR3 protein: CASRPRASVSFSYNEQFF; CDR3 DNA: TGTGCCAGCAGACCGCGTGCTAGTGTCAGTTTCTCCTACAATGAGCAGTTCTTC
J gene: TRBJ2-7; clone size: NA; V gene: TRBV9; D gene: TRBD2; CDR3 protein: CASSSWGGGPYEQYF; CDR3 DNA: TGTGCCAGCAGCTCCTGGGGGGGAGGGCCGTACGAGCAGTACTTC
J gene: TRBJ2-1; clone size: NA; V gene: TRBV10-3; D gene: TRBD1; CDR3 protein: CAIRQGASYNGQFF; CDR3 DNA: TGTGCCATCAGGCAGGGGGCCTCCTACAATGGGCAGTTCTTC
J gene: TRBJ1-2; clone size: NA; V gene: TRBV3-1; D gene: NA; CDR3 protein: CASSQGTAVYGYTF; CDR3 DNA: TGTGCCAGCAGCCAAGGAACCGCCGTTTATGGCTACACCTTC